The clone carrying this T cell receptor (beta chain) was seen more than once but under ten times. Next came a second PCR, run for about 6 to 11 cycles, which used a sample-barcoded 5' primer along with a J-beta primer mix. Template switching added a 12-random-nucleotide identifier to every cDNA molecule. TCRdb re-analysed the 5' RACE reads in MiXCR, keeping a single row per CDR3 protein. The data show fewer than 2,000,000 distinct CDR3 sequences, around 35% seen once. This sample is part of a study of blood T cells in healthy people across ages. Trimming stripped 1 base from V and 15 bases from J, with 19 bases between. The length of the CDR3 is 14 residues. CDR1 is MNHNS, CDR2 SASEGT, per germline.

Sequencing used blood. The clonotype was recovered from a woman aged 25 to 39 in good health. The rearrangement joins TRBV6-1 to TRBJ2-1, with D perhaps TRBD2 (6 bases). The CDR3 nucleotides are TGTGCCAGCAGTGAAGAGAGGTTGGCGGGGTACACGTTCTTC. This gives the protein CASSEERLAGYTFF.